The clone carrying this T cell receptor beta chain was picked up a small number of times. Its antigen is unidentified. Germline V lookup: CDR1 LNHDA, CDR2 SQIVND (reference sequence). This CDR3 is 13 amino acids long. V shed 4 bases, J shed 5 bases, and the junction held 4 bases outside the gene matches. The repertoire was sequenced with immunoSEQ multiplex PCR; TCRdb's copy has only in-frame clones and lacks some. Of approximately 60,000 clones in the sample, 84% are singletons; the top ten hold 20%. These data originate in a study of T cell responses to AZD1222 COVID-19 vaccine. Study-wide results and caveats: Possibly, clonal diversity was underestimated; donors were largely white British and included more females. Unmutated variant regions are reportedly targeted by nearly half of spike-specific TCRs. Baseline seropositivity occurred in only a handful of AZD1222 recipients.

Sequencing used peripheral blood, obtained on day 0 of AZD1222 vaccination. The receptor was derived from an adult in good health. The gene calls are TRBV19 and TRBJ1-1, with 7 bases matching TRBD1. The CDR3, as DNA: TGTGCCAGTAGTAAGGGACAGACTACTGAAGCTTTCTTT. This gives the protein CASSKGQTTEAFF.